The 27 T cell receptor beta chains presented below share a single source sample, sequenced in a study of T cell responses to AZD1222 COVID-19 vaccine. Assay used: immunoSEQ multiplex PCR; TCRdb lists only in-frame clones, some missing. In the table there are approximately 77,000 clones, 80% to 90% of which are singletons. The sample was peripheral blood, taken 28 days after the second AZD1222 dose. These receptors originate from an adult who received the AZD1222 COVID-19 vaccine.

The chain uses TRBV30 and TRBJ2-7; TRBD1 or TRBD2 may be the D gene (7 bases each). The germline V and J ends were trimmed by 6 bases and 4 bases, with 19 bases remaining between them. This CDR3 is built from 14 residues. From germline, CDR1 is GTSNPN and CDR2 SVGIG (reference sequence). The CDR3 DNA reads as TGTGCCTGCCACCCCAGGGGGGGAGTTTACGAGCAGTACTTC. Translation: CACHPRGGVYEQYF.

The chain combines TRBV25-1 with TRBJ1-4; the D gene is possibly TRBD1 (6 bases). Germline CDR1 and CDR2: MGHDK and SYGVNS. This CDR3 is built from 14 residues. The V end was cut by 8 bases, the J end by 0 bases, with 10 bases between. The CDR3 sequence: CASRTGPTNEKLFF. The CDR3 DNA reads TGTGCCAGCCGTACAGGGCCAACTAATGAAAAACTGTTTTTT.

The chain combines TRBV28 with TRBJ2-7; the D gene is possibly TRBD1 (6 bases). This CDR3 region has 16 residues. V was pared by 5 bases and J by 2 bases, with 19 bases between. CDR1 MDHEN and CDR2 SYDVKM come from the germline V gene. The CDR3 DNA sequence: TGTGCCAGCAGTACCCGACAGGTTTCCTTTCCCTACGAGCAGTACTTC. It translates to CASSTRQVSFPYEQYF.

CDR3 DNA: TGTGCCACCAGTGCCGACGAGATGTACAATGAGCAGTTCTTC. Encoded protein: CATSADEMYNEQFF. The V and J genes are TRBV24-1 and TRBJ2-1; D remains ambiguous. Trimming took 5 bases from V and 4 from J, leaving 11 bases between them. CDR1 is KGHDR, CDR2 SFDVKD, per germline. The CDR3 contains 14 residues.

This CDR3 reads CASSLGRVSSYNEQFF. DNA of the CDR3: TGTGCCAGCAGCTTAGGGCGGGTGAGCTCCTACAATGAGCAGTTCTTC. V is TRBV7-9 and J is TRBJ2-1, with a possible D match to TRBD2 (5 bases). There are 16 residues in the CDR3. Trimming pared 1 base from V and 0 bases from J, leaving 10 bases between. In germline, CDR1 is SEHNR, CDR2 FQNEAQ (reference sequence). The full variable domain, in which reference TRBV7-9 and TRBJ2-1 provide the parts outside the CDR3, is DTGVSQNPRHKITKRGQNVTFRCDPISEHNRLYWYRQTLGQGPEFLTYFQNEAQLEKSRLLSDRFSAERPKGSFSTLEIQRTEQGDSAMYLCASSLGRVSSYNEQFFGPGTRLTVL.

The rearrangement joins TRBV7-9 to TRBJ1-1, with D possibly TRBD1 on 5 matching bases. CDR3 length equals 18 residues. With 1 base removed from V and 4 bases from J, the gap between germline ends came to 22 bases. Germline values: CDR1 SEHNR, CDR2 FQNEAQ (reference sequence). This CDR3 reads CASSLEGRVAGLATEAFF. The CDR3 nucleotides are TGTGCCAGCAGCTTAGAGGGGAGGGTAGCAGGTTTGGCCACTGAAGCTTTCTTT.

The CDR3 loop reads CASSESRLAGVDEQFF. Here the CDR3 DNA reads TGCGCCAGCAGTGAGTCGAGACTAGCGGGAGTCGATGAGCAGTTCTTC. J is TRBJ2-1 and V is TRBV10-2; TRBD2 aligns across 12 bases. CDR1 and CDR2 from the germline V gene are WSHSY and SAAADI. The CDR3 length is 16 residues. V trimming: 0 bases; J trimming: 8 bases; junction bases outside the gene matches: 5.

The rearrangement joins TRBV15 to TRBJ1-1, with no clear D. The V gene's germline CDR1 is LNHNV and CDR2 YYDKDF (reference sequence). The CDR3 contains 12 residues. V lost 3 bases to trimming and J lost 11 bases, with 13 bases between them. The CDR3 coding sequence is TGTGCCACCAGCAGCTCGGCTGGACGGGCTTTCTTT. This codes for CATSSSAGRAFF.

By sample fraction, this clone is medium-sized (0.01 to 0.1%). The chain carries TRBV7-9 and TRBJ1-5; 7 nucleotides line up with TRBD1. Losses at the gene ends were 4 bases for V and 5 bases for J; bases not matched to a gene: 5. CDR1 is SEHNR, CDR2 FQNEAQ, per germline (reference sequence). The CDR3 has 14 residues. The CDR3 nucleotides are TGTGCCAGCAGCTCCCGGGACAGCGATCAGCCCCAGCATTTT. This sequence encodes CASSSRDSDQPQHF.

As regards this clone: Other DNA sequences of this sample code for an identical CDR3. This chain uses TRBV12-3 or TRBV12-4 with TRBJ1-5; no firm D call. The CDR3 consists of 13 residues. V was clipped by 1 base and J by 4 bases, with 5 bases between them. CDR3 in DNA: TGTGCCAGCAGTTTAGACCCGAATCAGCCCCAGCATTTT. It codes for CASSLDPNQPQHF.

The V call is TRBV30, the J call TRBJ1-3; no clear D. Trimming left V 3 bases short and J 3 bases short, with 6 bases between. The CDR3 totals 12 residues. CDR1 is GTSNPN and CDR2 is SVGIG in the germline V gene (reference sequence). CDR3 amino acids: CAWRRVGNTIYF. CDR3 DNA sequence: TGTGCCTGGAGAAGGGTTGGAAACACCATATATTTT.

The rearrangement joins TRBV7-9 to TRBJ2-2, with a tentative D call TRBD2 (6 bases). CDR3 length: 17 residues. Germline V gives CDR1 SEHNR, CDR2 FQNEAQ (reference sequence). V was trimmed by 0 bases and J by 2 bases, leaving 13 bases between them. In nucleotides, the CDR3 is TGTGCCAGCAGCTTAGCCCTACGGAGGGCAAACACCGGGGAGCTGTTTTTT. Its protein product is CASSLALRRANTGELFF.

The table lists this clone with a count of one. CDR3 DNA sequence: TGTGCCAGCAGTGACAGGAAGCTGGAAGGCTACACCTTC. Amino acid sequence: CASSDRKLEGYTF. This chain connects TRBV25-1 to TRBJ1-2; D is undetermined. Trimming shortened V by 3 bases and J by 8 bases, and 13 bases separated the two germline ends. CDR1 is MGHDK and CDR2 is SYGVNS in the germline V gene. The CDR3 sequence is 13 residues long.

This chain uses TRBV2 with TRBJ1-5; perhaps TRBD1 as D (5 bases). Per the germline V gene, CDR1 is SNHLY and CDR2 is FYNNEI. Trimming shortened V by 8 bases and J by 0 bases, and 17 bases separated the two germline ends. The CDR3 totals 16 residues. CDR3 in DNA: TGTGCCAGCCAACCGACAGAGACTTATAGCAATCAGCCCCAGCATTTT. As protein: CASQPTETYSNQPQHF.

This clone was recorded only once. The chain has TRBV6-2 or TRBV6-3 and TRBJ2-7; a weak D match, TRBD1 (5 bases). Trimming removed 2 bases at V and 6 bases at J, with 17 bases between. There are 15 residues in the CDR3. Germline V gene lookup returns CDR1 MNHEY and CDR2 SVGEGT. The CDR3 DNA reads as TGTGCCAGCAGTTACGATAGGGGCCCCCCCCTCGAGCAGTACTTC. Protein sequence: CASSYDRGPPLEQYF.

CDR3: CASSEQVGGNTIYF. The CDR3 DNA sequence: TGTGCCAGCAGTGAACAGGTTGGAGGAAACACCATATATTTT. V and J are TRBV6-1 and TRBJ1-3, with D uncertain. This CDR3 comprises 14 residues. The V and J ends lost 2 bases and 4 bases respectively, with 9 bases between them. Per germline, CDR1 MNHNS and CDR2 SASEGT.

The chain carries TRBV12-3 or TRBV12-4 and TRBJ2-7; a possible D gene is TRBD1 (5 bases). Trimming cost V 5 bases and J 4 bases, with 9 bases left between them. The CDR3 has 12 amino acids. The CDR3: CASSPDTYEQYF. The CDR3 nucleotides are TGTGCCAGCAGTCCGGACACGTACGAGCAGTACTTC.

The chain combines TRBV9 with TRBJ1-1, with TRBD1 matching 9 bases. Germline V CDR1 and CDR2: SGDLS, YYNGEE. This CDR3 contains 14 residues. The ends lost 3 bases at V and 3 bases at J; junction bases unmatched: 3. The CDR3 DNA is TGTGCCAGCAGCGAACAGGGGGCCTACACTGAAGCTTTCTTT. Its translation is CASSEQGAYTEAFF.

CDR3: CASSTHSNQPQHF. The CDR3 region has the DNA TGTGCCAGCAGTACGCATAGCAATCAGCCCCAGCATTTT. The chain links TRBV12-3 or TRBV12-4 to TRBJ1-5; no clear D. V lost 5 bases, J lost 0 bases, and 5 bases lay in between. The CDR3 is 13 residues long.

The rearrangement links TRBV3-1 (or the pseudogene TRBV3-2) to TRBJ1-4; 7 bases agree with TRBD1. The germline gives CDR1 LGHDT, CDR2 YNNKEL (reference sequence). Trimming at V came to 1 base and at J to 8 bases, leaving 10 bases not matched to a gene. The CDR3 covers 16 residues. CDR3 coding DNA: TGTGCCAGCAGCCAAGGGACAGGAATCGCATTAGAAAAACTGTTTTTT. Translation gives CASSQGTGIALEKLFF.

This chain connects TRBV5-4 to TRBJ1-2; no firm D call. Germline V gives CDR1 SGHNT, CDR2 YYREEE (reference sequence). Trimming stripped 4 bases from V and 0 bases from J, with 10 bases between. The length of the CDR3 is 14 residues. CDR3 amino acids: CASSGDGANYGYTF. The CDR3 nucleotides are TGTGCCAGCAGCGGTGACGGAGCTAACTATGGCTACACCTTC. Looking up the rest from reference TRBV5-4 and TRBJ1-2 gives the full variable domain: ETGVTQSPTHLIKTRGQQVTLRCSSQSGHNTVSWYQQALGQGPQFIFQYYREEENGRGNFPPRFSGLQFPNYSSELNVNALELDDSALYLCASSGDGANYGYTFGSGTRLTVV.

The chain couples TRBV7-7 to TRBJ1-5, with D possibly being TRBD1 (5 bases). Germline V gene sequence: CDR1 SSHAT, CDR2 FNYEAQ (reference sequence). The CDR3 loop spans 15 amino acids. Trimming took off 3 bases at V and 2 bases at J, with 11 bases between the two ends. CDR3 DNA sequence: TGTGCCAGCAGCTTTCCGGGGCGGGGCAATCAGCCCCAGCATTTT. Translation: CASSFPGRGNQPQHF.

This clone was counted a few times. The V and J genes are TRBV5-1 and TRBJ1-6, with 11 bases identical to TRBD1. The CDR3 has 18 residues. The J segment lost 7 bases and the V segment lost 4 bases, leaving 13 bases of the junction unmatched. Germline V gene lookup returns CDR1 SGHRS and CDR2 YFSETQ. The CDR3 DNA reads TGCGCCAGCAGCCCGCGGACAGGGGGCGCGGGTATGAATTCACCCCTCCACTTT. Translation: CASSPRTGGAGMNSPLHF.

The chain couples TRBV28 to TRBJ2-6; D remains ambiguous. V lost 6 bases to trimming and J lost 0 bases, with 6 bases between them. The germline V gene has CDR1 MDHEN and CDR2 SYDVKM. The CDR3 runs to 14 residues. For the CDR3, the DNA is TGTGCCAGCAGGGGCTTCTCTGGGGCCAACGTCCTGACTTTC. It encodes CASRGFSGANVLTF.

Points on this clone: The same CDR3 can be traced to other DNA sequences in this sample. This chain connects TRBV29-1 to TRBJ1-5; a possible D gene is TRBD1 (5 bases). Germline V gene data show CDR1 as SQVTM and CDR2 as ANQGSEA. V was trimmed by 4 bases and J by 1 base, leaving 5 bases between them. The CDR3 is 12 amino acids. This CDR3 reads CSVGDSNQPQHF. The DNA of the CDR3 is TGCAGCGTTGGGGACAGCAATCAGCCCCAGCATTTT.

V usage is TRBV7-3 and J usage is TRBJ2-7, with 7 nucleotides matching TRBD1. There are 14 residues in the CDR3. V dropped 2 bases and J dropped 7; count of bases not matched to a gene: 8. Per germline, CDR1 SGHTA and CDR2 FQGTGA. The CDR3 region is CASSLLQGYGEQYF. CDR3 nucleotide sequence: TGTGCCAGCAGCTTATTACAGGGGTACGGGGAGCAGTACTTC.

The chain couples TRBV2 to TRBJ1-1, with no clear D. CDR3 size: 14 residues. The germline CDR1 and CDR2 sequences are SNHLY and FYNNEI. The germline V and J ends were trimmed by 7 bases and 1 base, with 13 bases remaining between them. CDR3 coding DNA: TGTGCCAGCACAGAAAGGCGGGGGAACACTGAAGCTTTCTTT. Amino acids: CASTERRGNTEAFF.